These 21 T cell receptor beta chains originate from one sample sequenced in a study of blood T cell repertoires in COVID-19. Profiling relied on immunoSEQ multiplex PCR, and the TCRdb table lists in-frame clones only, not all of them. The data contain some 400,000 clones, around 87% of them singletons. Sample: peripheral blood. These receptors were obtained from a woman in her sixties or seventies with COVID-19, enrolled during active disease.

This clone appeared once. The V gene is TRBV19, the J gene TRBJ1-6; TRBD1 matches 7 bases. The CDR3 consists of 17 residues. J gave up 4 bases and V 4 bases, and 10 bases lay outside the gene matches. CDR1 and CDR2 from the germline V gene are LNHDA and SQIVND (reference sequence). The CDR3 region has the DNA TGTGCCAGTAGTACCAACAGGGGACCGTATTATAATTCACCCCTCCACTTT. It translates to CASSTNRGPYYNSPLHF.

This clone was recorded a few times. The V gene is TRBV7-6, the J gene TRBJ1-5, with 8 bases that match TRBD1. CDR3 length equals 15 residues. J gave up 3 bases and V 5 bases, and 6 bases lay outside the gene matches. Germline V lookup: CDR1 SGHVS, CDR2 FNYEAQ. The CDR3 reads CASSQGQANNQPQHF. The CDR3 bases are TGTGCCAGCAGCCAGGGACAGGCCAACAATCAGCCCCAGCATTTT.

The chain employs TRBV18 and TRBJ1-2; 9 bases map to TRBD1. The CDR3 consists of 17 residues. The trim removed 4 bases at V and 7 bases at J, leaving 16 bases unmatched. Germline CDR1 is KGHSH and CDR2 is LQKENI. The CDR3 DNA follows: TGTGCCAGCTCACTCTCCCGAAGTGGACAGGGGTTCTCTGGCTACACCTTC. It codes for CASSLSRSGQGFSGYTF.

The V call is TRBV6-5, the J call TRBJ1-1, with D tentatively TRBD1 (5 bases). Germline CDR1 MNHEY, CDR2 SVGAGI. This CDR3 comprises 13 residues. Trimming took 5 bases from V and 8 from J, leaving 15 bases between them. CDR3 sequence (DNA): TGTGCCAGCAGTAATCCGACAGAATTAGAAGCTTTCTTT. Its protein product is CASSNPTELEAFF.

The V and J genes are TRBV19 and TRBJ1-5; 9 bases agree with TRBD1. V lost 7 bases and J lost 0; bases outside the gene matches: 4. CDR3 size: 15 residues. From germline, CDR1 is LNHDA and CDR2 SQIVND (reference sequence). The CDR3 DNA reads as TGTGCCAGTACGGGACAGGGAATTAGCAATCAGCCCCAGCATTTT. This codes for CASTGQGISNQPQHF.

In nucleotides, the CDR3 is TGTGCCAGCAGTTCCGGGGGGCGGAAGAACACTGAAGCTTTCTTT. It yields the protein CASSSGGRKNTEAFF. V usage is TRBV5-4 and J usage is TRBJ1-1; D possibly corresponds to TRBD1 (6 bases). CDR1 is SGHNT and CDR2 is YYREEE in the germline V gene (reference sequence). Trimming took 5 bases from V and 1 from J, leaving 15 bases between them. The CDR3 covers 15 residues.

The chain employs TRBV9 and TRBJ2-5; 10 nucleotides line up with TRBD2. CDR1 and CDR2 from the germline V gene are SGDLS and YYNGEE. The V segment lost 2 bases and the J segment 7 bases; nucleotides outside the gene matches: 8. The CDR3 has 15 amino acids. The DNA of the CDR3 is TGTGCCAGCAGCGTTAAGCCTAGCGGGGGAGGGACCCAGTACTTC. Translation: CASSVKPSGGGTQYF.

V and J are TRBV29-1 and TRBJ2-2, with a possible D match to TRBD2 (5 bases). Germline V gene data show CDR1 as SQVTM and CDR2 as ANQGSEA. V was cut by 1 base and J by 0 bases, with 9 bases left in between. This CDR3 is built from 15 residues. For the CDR3, the DNA is TGCAGCGTTGAAGCAGCCGGGACGAACACCGGGGAGCTGTTTTTT. It encodes CSVEAAGTNTGELFF.

The V gene is TRBV7-3, the J gene TRBJ2-3, with D hard to call. V lost 4 bases and J 4 bases, leaving 12 bases between the germline ends. This CDR3 spans 14 amino acids. Looked up from germline, CDR1 is SGHTA and CDR2 is FQGTGA. The CDR3 protein is CASSSGSSPDTQYF. For the CDR3, the DNA is TGTGCCAGCAGCTCGGGTAGCTCGCCAGATACGCAGTATTTT.

This chain links TRBV28 with TRBJ1-3; D is perhaps TRBD1 (6 bases). CDR3 size: 15 residues. CDR1 and CDR2 (germline): MDHEN, SYDVKM. V lost 2 bases and J lost 2, with 10 bases in between. Here the CDR3 DNA reads TGTGCCAGCAGTTTAGCCAGGGGTACTGGAAACACCATATATTTT. This gives the protein CASSLARGTGNTIYF.

The rearrangement joins TRBV5-1 to TRBJ1-1, with 8 bases aligning to TRBD1. The CDR3 has 17 amino acids. Germline assignment: CDR1 SGHRS and CDR2 YFSETQ. Trimming at V came to 0 bases and at J to 4 bases, leaving 11 bases not matched to a gene. The CDR3 region has the DNA TGCGCCAGCAGCTTGGCGGCAGGGGGCGGGTGGAGCACTGAAGCTTTCTTT. Its protein is CASSLAAGGGWSTEAFF.

The genes are TRBV11-2 and TRBJ1-6; 8 nucleotides agree with TRBD1. With 5 bases clipped from V and 7 bases from J, the junction kept 7 bases outside the gene matches. The CDR3 consists of 15 residues. The germline V gene encodes CDR1 SGHAT and CDR2 FQNNGV. This chain's CDR3 is CASSPLRTGNSPLHF. CDR3 DNA: TGTGCCAGCAGCCCACTCCGGACAGGGAATTCACCCCTCCACTTT.

The CDR3 coding sequence is TGTGCCAGCAGTGGGGTCGCGGGGGGGCGGAATGAGCAGTTCTTC. This gives the protein CASSGVAGGRNEQFF. This chain connects TRBV6-4 to TRBJ2-1, with 9 bases that match TRBD2. The CDR3 runs to 15 residues. Germline V CDR1 and CDR2: MRHNA, SNTAGT. J gave up 7 bases and V 4 bases, and 8 bases lay outside the gene matches.

In this sample, this clone turned up once. This chain joins TRBV11-3 and TRBJ2-1; maybe TRBD1 (5 bases). The CDR3 sequence is 15 residues long. The V end was cut by 2 bases, the J end by 1 base, with 9 bases between. Germline V lookup: CDR1 SGHNT, CDR2 YENEEA. CDR3 DNA: TGTGCCAGCAGCTTAAGGGGCGATTCCTACAATGAGCAGTTCTTC. Its translation is CASSLRGDSYNEQFF.

This chain joins TRBV19 and TRBJ1-2; tentatively, D is TRBD1 (6 bases). Trimming took 9 bases from V and 0 from J, leaving 20 bases between them. This CDR3 has 16 amino acids. Germline V lookup: CDR1 LNHDA, CDR2 SQIVND (reference sequence). CDR3 loop: CASTPRSGQTNYGYTF. CDR3 sequence (DNA): TGTGCCAGCACCCCTAGAAGCGGACAGACTAACTATGGCTACACCTTC.

V is TRBV19 and J is TRBJ2-2; 7 positions agree with TRBD1. Germline V gene lookup returns CDR1 LNHDA and CDR2 SQIVND (reference sequence). With V trimmed by 7 bases and J by 8 bases, 16 bases remained unmatched. The CDR3 is 16 amino acids. Written as DNA, the CDR3 is TGTGCCAGTACCAAACTGACAGGGTCCTCGGAGGGGGAGCTGTTTTTT. Translation gives CASTKLTGSSEGELFF.

V gene TRBV18 combines with J gene TRBJ1-1; 10 bases agree with TRBD1. Germline trimming cut 3 bases from V and 6 bases from J; bases unmatched to any gene: 7. In germline, CDR1 is KGHSH, CDR2 LQKENI. The CDR3 has 15 amino acids. CDR3 DNA: TGTGCCAGCTCACCGTTGGGACAGGGGATATCTGAAGCTTTCTTT. Translation: CASSPLGQGISEAFF. Based on the CDR3 plus reference TRBV18 and TRBJ1-1, the full variable domain is NAGVMQNPRHLVRRRGQEARLRCSPMKGHSHVYWYRQLPEEGLKFMVYLQKENIIDESGMPKERFSAEFPKEGPSILRIQQVVRGDSAAYFCASSPLGQGISEAFFGQGTRLTVV.

The chain uses TRBV11-2 and TRBJ1-1; D gene uncertain. CDR1 is SGHAT and CDR2 is FQNNGV in the germline V gene. Trimming cost V 1 base and J 7 bases, with 7 bases left between them. CDR3 length: 12 residues. The CDR3, as DNA: TGTGCCAGCAGCTTAGCCGGGTTTGAAGCTTTCTTT. It yields the protein CASSLAGFEAFF.

The CDR3 DNA reads as TGCGCCAGCAGCCCCCCCAATGCCGGCTACGAGCAGTACTTC. Translating it yields CASSPPNAGYEQYF. V is TRBV5-1 and J is TRBJ2-7, with no clear D. Germline V gene sequence: CDR1 SGHRS, CDR2 YFSETQ. Trimming shortened V by 4 bases and J by 3 bases, and 14 bases separated the two germline ends. The CDR3 has 14 residues.

The chain uses TRBV6-5 and TRBJ2-2, with D perhaps matching TRBD1 (6 bases). The CDR3 loop spans 14 amino acids. From germline, CDR1 is MNHEY and CDR2 SVGAGI. Trimming shortened V by 6 bases and J by 8 bases, and 16 bases separated the two germline ends. The CDR3 DNA reads TGTGCCAGCAGCCCCATCAGGGGCGGGGGGGAGCTGTTTTTT. Translated, it gives CASSPIRGGGELFF.

This sequence joins TRBV6-5 and TRBJ1-3; D is ambiguous. The germline CDR1 and CDR2 sequences are MNHEY and SVGAGI. The V gene lost 0 bases and the J gene lost 0 bases, with 9 bases spanning the gap. The CDR3 consists of 16 residues. The CDR3 DNA is TGTGCCAGCAGTTACTCGTGGCAGATCTCTGGAAACACCATATATTTT. Translated, it gives CASSYSWQISGNTIYF.